The clone carrying this T cell receptor (beta chain) was seen a few times. No antigen is known for it. This specimen belongs to a study of T cells in Graves' hyperthyroidism and ophthalmopathy. Overall study context: It was at initial diagnosis, before any treatment, that peripheral blood was collected. Points from the study as a whole: Most expanded thyroid clonotypes above 0.001 recurred in blood.

RNA transcripts served as the template for amplifying TCR beta CDR3 regions. Using the HTBI primer set, a first-round RT-PCR was run on the TCR CDR3. TCRdb processed the multiplex PCR reads anew with MiXCR; each CDR3 protein has one entry. Among roughly 400,000 distinct CDR3 sequences listed, roughly 25% were seen once. No ophthalmopathy progression within 18 months constituted stable Graves' hyperthyroidism. Diagnostic decisions used clinical symptoms, serum thyroxine and TRAb, thyroid ultrasound and orbital computed tomography. Sequencing was carried out using blood. This receptor was obtained from a man in his fifties with Graves' hyperthyroidism.

DNA of the CDR3: TGTGCCAGCAACCGCGACAAGGGGCGTCGGGAGACCCAGTACTTC. Translation gives CASNRDKGRRETQYF. The V and J genes are TRBV12-3 or TRBV12-4 and TRBJ2-5, with D possibly matching TRBD1 (5 bases). CDR3 length equals 15 residues. Trimming removed 7 bases at V and 5 bases at J, with 20 bases between.